Following are 8 T cell receptor beta chains from one sample sequenced in a study of lymphopenia after photon versus proton radiotherapy. The protocol was immunoSEQ multiplex PCR, while the TCRdb copy is restricted to in-frame clones and leaves out a portion. Counted here are tens of thousands of clones, over 80% occurring once; the ten biggest clones make up 11%. Sample: peripheral blood, taken from a patient treated with proton-based radiotherapy. Receptors originate from an older man with esophageal cancer.

The CDR3 nucleotides are TGTGCCAGTAGTATAAATGGGCTAGCGGGGGGACGAGAGACCCAGTACTTC. It yields the protein CASSINGLAGGRETQYF. The rearrangement links TRBV19 to TRBJ2-5; TRBD2 aligns across 11 bases. V lost 2 bases to trimming and J lost 4 bases; unmatched junction nucleotides: 9. CDR1 is LNHDA and CDR2 is SQIVND in the germline V gene (reference sequence). CDR3 size: 17 residues.

The rearrangement links TRBV18 to TRBJ2-1; weak D call: TRBD2 (6 bases). V was clipped by 6 bases and J by 7 bases, with 16 bases between them. The CDR3 contains 14 residues. Germline-derived CDR1 and CDR2 are KGHSH and LQKENI. The DNA for the CDR3 is TGTGCCAGCTCGAACCAAGCGGGCGCTAATGAGCAGTTCTTC. Translating gives CASSNQAGANEQFF.

J is TRBJ1-1 and V is TRBV18; 7 bases line up with TRBD1. Trimming at V came to 4 bases and at J to 5 bases, leaving 13 bases not matched to a gene. This CDR3 region has 16 residues. Germline CDR1 reads KGHSH; CDR2 reads LQKENI. The CDR3 DNA sequence: TGTGCCAGCTCACAGTCTCAGGGGGGCGGATTTACTGAAGCTTTCTTT. Translation: CASSQSQGGGFTEAFF.

V usage is TRBV4-3 and J usage is TRBJ2-7; D is unresolved. The CDR3 loop spans 13 amino acids. V lost 0 bases to trimming and J lost 3 bases, with 6 bases between them. Looked up from germline, CDR1 is LGHNA and CDR2 is YSLEER. CDR3 amino acids: CASSQDRDYEQYF. Written as DNA, the CDR3 is TGCGCCAGCAGCCAAGATCGAGACTACGAGCAGTACTTC.

Only one count was recorded for this clone. The gene calls are TRBV5-5 and TRBJ2-5; D is ambiguous. Germline loops: CDR1 SGHKS, CDR2 YYEKEE (reference sequence). This CDR3 is 12 amino acids long. Trimming pared 1 base from V and 5 bases from J, leaving 6 bases between. The CDR3 coding sequence is TGTGCCAGCAGCTTGACTGCGGAGACCCAGTACTTC. Residues: CASSLTAETQYF.

The chain joins TRBV10-3 to TRBJ1-3; D is perhaps TRBD1 (5 bases). Germline CDR1 ENHRY, CDR2 SYGVKD. The CDR3 consists of 14 residues. V lost 1 base to trimming and J lost 6 bases, with 10 bases between them. The CDR3: CAISELLGVNTIYF. The CDR3, as DNA: TGTGCCATCAGTGAGTTGTTAGGGGTAAACACCATATATTTT.

V usage is TRBV6-1 and J usage is TRBJ2-2; TRBD2 agrees at 14 bases. The CDR3 is 13 residues long. J lost 11 bases, V lost 8 bases, and 4 bases had no gene match. Germline assignment: CDR1 MNHNS and CDR2 SASEGT. The CDR3 reads CASRTSGRFELFF. CDR3 nucleotide sequence: TGTGCCAGCCGGACTAGCGGGAGGTTCGAGCTGTTTTTT.

The V gene is TRBV19, the J gene TRBJ1-1; D is ambiguous. V lost 6 bases and J lost 4, with 9 bases in between. The CDR3 length is 12 residues. Per the germline V gene, CDR1 is LNHDA and CDR2 is SQIVND (reference sequence). CDR3 residues: CASRGGRTEAFF. CDR3 sequence (DNA): TGTGCCAGTAGGGGAGGTCGCACTGAAGCTTTCTTT. The whole variable domain, remainder taken from reference TRBV19 and TRBJ1-1, is DGGITQSPKYLFRKEGQNVTLSCEQNLNHDAMYWYRQDPGQGLRLIYYSQIVNDFQKGDIAEGYSVSREKKESFPLTVTSAQKNPTAFYLCASRGGRTEAFFGQGTRLTVV.